The T cell receptor (beta chain) described here comes from a study of T cells in tuberculosis. Turning to the study itself: This South African cohort compared adolescents with or without latent tuberculosis against adults with active tuberculosis. PBMC were archived before or within 7 days of starting treatment.

A word on this clone: Its specificity is not known.

The CDR3 has 13 residues. Germline-derived CDR1 and CDR2 are MNHNY and SVGAGI (reference sequence). Trimming left V 7 bases short and J 7 bases short, with 16 bases between. The table came from immunoSEQ multiplex PCR; TCRdb's copy has only in-frame clones and leaves some out. The sample includes tens of thousands of clones, roughly 94% seen only once; the top ten take 6.8%. The study, taken as a whole, reports: Selection depended on which cryopreserved specimens were available.

The sample's time point: new active TB diagnosis, blood taken before or within 7 days of starting treatment. Tuberculosis was confirmed by positive sputum smear and/or M. tuberculosis culture. The input for sequencing was PBMCs, taken at tuberculosis diagnosis. This receptor was identified in an adult with tuberculosis. The chain recombines TRBV6-6 with TRBJ1-1; D call uncertain. The CDR3 region is CASTRRTTSEAFF. CDR3 nucleotide sequence: TGTGCCAGCACCCGACGGACTACAAGTGAAGCTTTCTTT.